This TCR beta chain was obtained from a study of blood T cell repertoires in COVID-19. Looking at the study overall: Acute and convalescent COVID-19 samples came from the United States, Italy and Spain. From T cells, B-cell-depleted T cells, or PBMCs came the material, which was cDNA or gDNA.

Germline assignment: CDR1 LNHDA and CDR2 SQIVND (reference sequence). Losses at the gene ends were 5 bases for V and 9 bases for J; bases not matched to a gene: 4. CDR3 length: 14 amino acids. Per the original methods: Reference gene primer amplification gave nucleated cell count estimates. The repertoire was sequenced with immunoSEQ multiplex PCR; TCRdb's copy has only in-frame clones and lacks some. V, J and clone size are those of that table, while D and trimming were read from the DNA. The sample has about 250,000 clones; roughly four fifths are singletons. The sequence was obtained from a man older than 75 with acute or convalescent COVID-19. Specimen: peripheral blood. The chain employs TRBV19 and TRBJ1-6, with TRBD1 matching 10 bases. This CDR3 is CASSRDRGPSPLHF. For the CDR3, the DNA is TGTGCCAGTAGTCGCGACAGGGGGCCTTCACCCCTCCACTTT.